This entry lists 3 T cell receptor beta chains sequenced from one sample in a study of molecular identifiers for immune sequencing clone quantification. One entry per CDR3 protein results from TCRdb running MiXCR on the PCR reads. The repertoire holds about 640,000 distinct CDR3 sequences, with 20% as singletons. The sequencing sample was made of naive CD8+ T cells from blood, with Jurkat cell RNA spiked in. Regarding subset: FACS-sorted CD8+CD4-CCR7+CD45RA+ naive T cells. These receptors were taken from a human donor in good health. Some libraries in this study had Jurkat cell RNA spiked in.

This clonotype was recorded many times. Written as DNA, the CDR3 is TGCAGTGCTAGAGATCGTCAGGGGAAACTCTCCTACGAGCAGTACTTC. This sequence encodes CSARDRQGKLSYEQYF. The rearrangement joins TRBV20-1 to TRBJ2-7; D may be TRBD1 (6 bases). Germline CDR1 reads DFQATT; CDR2 reads SNEGSKA (reference sequence). The V gene lost 0 bases and the J gene lost 0 bases, with 15 bases spanning the gap. The CDR3 is made up of 16 amino acids.

Ten or more counts support this clonotype. This sequence joins TRBV4-2 and TRBJ2-3; D may correspond to TRBD1 or TRBD2 (6 bases each). V was clipped by 1 base and J by 2 bases, with 13 bases between them. The CDR3 totals 16 residues. The germline V gene has CDR1 LGHNA and CDR2 YNFKEQ. The CDR3 DNA is TGTGCCAGCAGCCAAGGCAAAGGGGGGATCACAGATACGCAGTATTTT. Its protein product is CASSQGKGGITDTQYF.

This clonotype was counted at least ten times. V is TRBV5-4 and J is TRBJ2-7; maybe TRBD2 (6 bases). The CDR3 spans 12 residues. V lost 4 bases to trimming and J lost 6 bases, with 11 bases between them. CDR1 and CDR2 from the germline V gene are SGHNT and YYREEE (reference sequence). CDR3: CASSTGTPEQYF. CDR3 sequence (DNA): TGTGCCAGCAGCACCGGGACTCCCGAGCAGTACTTC.